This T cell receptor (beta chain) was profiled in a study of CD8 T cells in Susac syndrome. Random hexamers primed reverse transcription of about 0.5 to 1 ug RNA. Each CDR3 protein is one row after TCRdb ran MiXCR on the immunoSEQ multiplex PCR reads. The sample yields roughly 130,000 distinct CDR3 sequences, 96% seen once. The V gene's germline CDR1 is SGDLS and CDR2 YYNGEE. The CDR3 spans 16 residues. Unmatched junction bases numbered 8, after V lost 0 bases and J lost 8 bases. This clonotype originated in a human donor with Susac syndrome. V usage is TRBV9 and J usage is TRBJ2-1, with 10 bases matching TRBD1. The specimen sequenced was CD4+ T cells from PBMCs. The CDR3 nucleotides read TGTGCCAGCAGCGTAGCCCTGAGACAGGGGGCGGATGAGCAGTTCTTC. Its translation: CASSVALRQGADEQFF.